These T cell receptor beta chains were read from a single sample in a study of T-cell memory formation after mild COVID-19. MiXCR, run by TCRdb on the 5' RACE reads, gives a single entry per CDR3 protein. The sample records under 550,000 distinct CDR3 sequences, around a sixth being singletons. The sample taken for sequencing was PBMCs or a T cell subset sorted from them (not recorded which). Receptors originate from an adult woman who had mild COVID-19 (a few samples of this study predate the infection). Cell type and time point are not known. Each CDR3 is given with its conserved first and last residue. The D gene is left open where the match is weak. Size is stated for part of the rows, as once, few or many counts, or as a class when the clone is expanded.

clone_size cdr3_length d_call j_call v_call cdr3_nt cdr3_aa
few 13 NA TRBJ2-3 TRBV7-3 TGTGCCAGCAGCTTAGGAGGGTGGGATACGCAGTATTTT CASSLGGWDTQYF
NA 13 TRBD1 TRBJ1-1 TRBV20-1 TGCAGAGTAGAACAGGGGGCGAGAACTGAAGCTTTCTTT CRVEQGARTEAFF
few 17 NA TRBJ1-2 TRBV6-2/TRBV6-3 TGTGCCAGCAGTTACGGGGACGTCCGTATGGGGGCCTATGGCTACACCTTC CASSYGDVRMGAYGYTF
NA 15 TRBD1 TRBJ1-1 TRBV12-3/TRBV12-4 TGTGCCAGCAGGGGGACAGGGGGGCCGCGCACTGAAGATTTCTTT CASRGTGGPRTEDFF
NA 14 NA TRBJ1-2 TRBV29-1 TGCAGCGTTGAAGCTAGGAACCTCCTCTATGGCTACACCTTC CSVEARNLLYGYTF
few 11 NA TRBJ2-6 TRBV7-8 TGTGCCAGCAGCTCACGCGACGTCCTGACTTTC CASSSRDVLTF
few 14 TRBD1 TRBJ2-5 TRBV23-1 TGCGCCAGCAGCCAGGGACAGAAGAAAGAGACCCAGTACTTC CASSQGQKKETQYF
once 19 TRBD2 TRBJ2-3 TRBV20-1 TGCAGTGCCACCAGACAAGAAACTAGCGGGGGGGCCCTCCGCGATACGCAGTATTTT CSATRQETSGGALRDTQYF
few 15 NA TRBJ1-2 TRBV5-1 TGCGCCAGCAGCTCCCTAGGGCGTCCGGGTTATGGCTACACCTTC CASSSLGRPGYGYTF
few 15 NA TRBJ2-2 TRBV12-3/TRBV12-4 TGTGCCAGCAGTTCGCGGGGCTACGGAACCGGGGAGCTGTTTTTT CASSSRGYGTGELFF
NA 14 NA TRBJ2-7 TRBV29-1 TGCAGCGTTGTACCCCGAGGTAGGGGCTCCGAGCAGTACTTC CSVVPRGRGSEQYF
NA 15 TRBD1 TRBJ2-7 TRBV7-9 TGTGCCAGCAGCCCAAGGACAGGCTCCTACTACGAGCAGTACTTC CASSPRTGSYYEQYF
few 9 NA TRBJ1-2 TRBV27 TGTGGGAGTCGATATGGCTACACCTTC CGSRYGYTF
once 11 NA TRBJ1-2 TRBV20-1 TGCAGTGGCCCTAACGGCTATGGCTACACCTTC CSGPNGYGYTF
many 15 TRBD2 TRBJ2-1 TRBV5-1 TGCGCCAGCAGCTTGGTAGCGGGAGGAGGGAATGAGCAGTTCTTC CASSLVAGGGNEQFF
many 17 TRBD2 TRBJ2-2 TRBV20-1 TGCAGTGCTAGAGGACTAGCGGGGGTTGCCGGCGCCGGGGAGCTGTTTTTT CSARGLAGVAGAGELFF
few 14 NA TRBJ2-7 TRBV5-1 TGCGCCAGCAGCCTGAGGACAGAAGCCTACGAGCAGTACTTC CASSLRTEAYEQYF
NA 14 TRBD2 TRBJ2-7 TRBV6-6 TGTGCCAGCAGTGAGACTAGCGGGGCCTACGAGCAGTACTTC CASSETSGAYEQYF
NA 14 NA TRBJ2-5 TRBV12-3/TRBV12-4 TGTGCCAGCAGTTTAAATTCGGGAAAGGAGACCCAGTACTTC CASSLNSGKETQYF
once 16 TRBD1 TRBJ2-3 TRBV7-2 TGTGCCAGCAGCCTTGGACAGGGCTCAATAGTGGATACGCAGTATTTT CASSLGQGSIVDTQYF
few 14 TRBD2 TRBJ2-5 TRBV7-9 TGTGCCAGCAGCTTAGCGAGCGGGGTGGAGACCCAGTACTTC CASSLASGVETQYF
many 20 NA TRBJ1-1 TRBV12-5 TGTGCTAGTGGTTTCGCGAATTCCGGGGGGCGTTTTGTAGCGAACACTGAAGCTTTCTTT CASGFANSGGRFVANTEAFF
few 14 NA TRBJ1-4 TRBV7-2 TGTGCCAGCAGACCCGGAGGGGTTAATGAAAAACTGTTTTTT CASRPGGVNEKLFF
NA 15 NA TRBJ2-7 TRBV27 TGTGCCAGCAGTTTGAGTCTAAGCAGGGCGGGAGAGCAGTACTTC CASSLSLSRAGEQYF
NA 14 TRBD1 TRBJ1-1 TRBV20-1 TGCAGTGCTAGACAGATTCCGGGACAGCCAGAAGCTTTCTTT CSARQIPGQPEAFF
NA 15 NA TRBJ2-2 TRBV4-2 TGTGCCAGCAGCCAAGATGGTCGGGACACCGGGGAGCTGTTTTTT CASSQDGRDTGELFF
many 14 NA TRBJ1-1 TRBV12-3/TRBV12-4 TGTGCCAGCAGTGGCACGACAGGGAACACTGAAGCTTTCTTT CASSGTTGNTEAFF
few 14 TRBD1 TRBJ1-1 TRBV7-2 TGTGCCAGCAGCACTGACAGGGGGTACACTGAAGCTTTCTTT CASSTDRGYTEAFF
few 12 NA TRBJ2-7 TRBV29-1 TGCAGCTTCCGGGACCTCTCCTACGAGCAGTACTTC CSFRDLSYEQYF
once 14 NA TRBJ1-3 TRBV2 TGTGCCAGCAGTGTAGAGTCAGCTGGAAACACCATATATTTT CASSVESAGNTIYF
NA 12 NA TRBJ2-3 TRBV7-6 TGTGCCAGCAGCTTATACCCGGATACGCAGTATTTT CASSLYPDTQYF
NA 13 NA TRBJ2-7 TRBV12-3/TRBV12-4 TGTGCCAGCAGTTTCGGGGTCTCCTACGAGCAGTACTTC CASSFGVSYEQYF
NA 13 TRBD1 TRBJ2-1 TRBV20-1 TGCAGTGCTAACGACAGGGGGCCCAATGAGCAGTTCTTC CSANDRGPNEQFF
many 15 NA TRBJ2-7 TRBV6-6 TGTGCCAGCAGTTACTCCGTGGGAGCCGGCTACGAGCAGTACTTC CASSYSVGAGYEQYF
few 14 TRBD1 TRBJ1-2 TRBV7-2 TGTGCCAGCAGCTTAGGGGGGACAGCCTATGGCTACACCTTC CASSLGGTAYGYTF
many 16 NA TRBJ2-1 TRBV12-3/TRBV12-4 TGTGCCAGCAGTTTAGAAGAGGGGGGCTCCTACAATGAGCAGTTCTTC CASSLEEGGSYNEQFF
many 13 TRBD2 TRBJ2-1 TRBV20-1 TGCAGTGCTAGCGAGGGACTAGCTAGGGAGCAGTTCTTC CSASEGLAREQFF
NA 12 NA TRBJ2-5 TRBV29-1 TGCAGCGCCGGACAGAAGGAAGAGACCCAGTACTTC CSAGQKEETQYF
few 16 NA TRBJ1-5 TRBV21-1 TGTGCCAGCAGCAAAAAAGGGGAGTCAAGCAATCAGCCCCAGCATTTT CASSKKGESSNQPQHF
NA 15 NA TRBJ2-1 TRBV11-3 TGTGCCAGCAGCTTAGGATTTTTCTCCTACAATGAGCAGTTCTTC CASSLGFFSYNEQFF
NA 14 TRBD1 TRBJ1-1 TRBV6-4 TGTGCCAGCAGAAGGACAGGGCCGAACACTGAAGCTTTCTTT CASRRTGPNTEAFF
few 18 TRBD2 TRBJ2-3 TRBV4-1 TGCGCCAGCAGCCTGACGGTCGTAAGCGGGGAAAGCACAGATACGCAGTATTTT CASSLTVVSGESTDTQYF
few 13 NA TRBJ2-5 TRBV12-3/TRBV12-4 TGTGCCAGCAGACCCCCGGGGCGGGAGACCCAGTACTTC CASRPPGRETQYF
NA 16 TRBD1 TRBJ1-5 TRBV19 TGTGCCAGTAGTTCGGACAGGGAATTGAGCAATCAGCCCCAGCATTTT CASSSDRELSNQPQHF
NA 14 NA TRBJ2-3 TRBV5-6 TGTGCCAGCAGCTTGGACAGGGAAACAGATACGCAGTATTTT CASSLDRETDTQYF
NA 17 NA TRBJ1-2 TRBV7-2 TGTGCCAGCAGCTCCTCTACCCCATTGGACGGGAACTATGGCTACACCTTC CASSSSTPLDGNYGYTF
NA 16 NA TRBJ1-4 TRBV7-2 TGTGCCAGCAGCTCTCGAGGGGGGAGGACTAATGAAAAACTGTTTTTT CASSSRGGRTNEKLFF
many 16 NA TRBJ2-1 TRBV7-2 TGTGCCAGCAGCTCGACCCCAACTGGACGGAACAATGAGCAGTTCTTC CASSSTPTGRNNEQFF
few 16 NA TRBJ1-2 TRBV11-2 TGTGCCAGCAGCCCGAGGACGGGCTGGGCTAACTATGGCTACACCTTC CASSPRTGWANYGYTF
NA 17 TRBD2 TRBJ2-3 TRBV7-8 TGTGCCAGCAGCTTAGCTCGTGGACTAGCGGGCACAGATACGCAGTATTTT CASSLARGLAGTDTQYF
few 13 NA TRBJ2-7 TRBV11-3 TGTGCCAGCAGCGACCAGGCTTTCTACGAGCAGTACTTC CASSDQAFYEQYF
few 13 NA TRBJ2-1 TRBV4-1 TGCGCCAGCAGCCAAGTCGGCTTCAATGAGCAGTTCTTC CASSQVGFNEQFF
NA 16 TRBD2 TRBJ2-1 TRBV7-3 TGTGCCAGCAGCTTCGGTCGGGCTAGCGGGAGCTATGAGCAGTTCTTC CASSFGRASGSYEQFF
few 16 TRBD1 TRBJ2-1 TRBV24-1 TGTGCCACCAGTGATCGGGACAGGGGGAATCACAATGAGCAGTTCTTC CATSDRDRGNHNEQFF
NA 19 NA TRBJ2-7 TRBV19 TGTGCCAGTAGTATAAGGGGTCTGGTCTCGCGGGTCCAGACCTACGAGCAGTACTTC CASSIRGLVSRVQTYEQYF
NA 15 TRBD2 TRBJ2-7 TRBV6-5 TGTGCCAGCACCCCCGGGACTAGCGTTACCTACGAGCAGTACTTC CASTPGTSVTYEQYF
NA 13 NA TRBJ2-2 TRBV12-3/TRBV12-4 TGTGCCAGCGTGGGGCTCAAGACCGGGGAGCTGTTTTTT CASVGLKTGELFF
few 14 NA TRBJ2-2 TRBV25-1 TGTGCCAGCAGTGATTCGGGTAACACCGGGGAGCTGTTTTTT CASSDSGNTGELFF